This passage covers 2 T cell receptor beta chains from one sample sequenced in a study of blood T cell repertoires in COVID-19. Assay used: immunoSEQ multiplex PCR; TCRdb lists only in-frame clones, some missing. This table holds 100,000 to 150,000 clones, 86% found once. Sequenced input: peripheral blood. These receptors were collected from a woman in her sixties or seventies with COVID-19, enrolled during active disease.

The CDR3 protein is CASSESGTAFYEQYF. CDR3 nucleotides: TGCGCCAGCAGTGAGTCAGGGACAGCCTTCTACGAGCAGTACTTC. V and J are TRBV10-1 and TRBJ2-7; the match to TRBD1 covers 7 bases. Germline assignment: CDR1 WNHNN and CDR2 SYGVQD (reference sequence). V lost 0 bases to trimming and J lost 3 bases; unmatched junction nucleotides: 5. The CDR3 loop spans 15 amino acids.

The chain has TRBV5-5 and TRBJ2-2; TRBD1 is a possible D gene (6 bases). Germline V lookup: CDR1 SGHKS, CDR2 YYEKEE (reference sequence). The CDR3 contains 15 residues. V was pared by 2 bases and J by 4 bases, with 12 bases between. DNA of the CDR3: TGTGCCAGCAGCTTCACAGGGTTCGGCACCGGGGAGCTGTTTTTT. It encodes CASSFTGFGTGELFF. Looking up the rest from reference TRBV5-5 and TRBJ2-2 gives the full variable domain: DAGVTQSPTHLIKTRGQQVTLRCSPISGHKSVSWYQQVLGQGPQFIFQYYEKEERGRGNFPDRFSARQFPNYSSELNVNALLLGDSALYLCASSFTGFGTGELFFGEGSRLTVL.